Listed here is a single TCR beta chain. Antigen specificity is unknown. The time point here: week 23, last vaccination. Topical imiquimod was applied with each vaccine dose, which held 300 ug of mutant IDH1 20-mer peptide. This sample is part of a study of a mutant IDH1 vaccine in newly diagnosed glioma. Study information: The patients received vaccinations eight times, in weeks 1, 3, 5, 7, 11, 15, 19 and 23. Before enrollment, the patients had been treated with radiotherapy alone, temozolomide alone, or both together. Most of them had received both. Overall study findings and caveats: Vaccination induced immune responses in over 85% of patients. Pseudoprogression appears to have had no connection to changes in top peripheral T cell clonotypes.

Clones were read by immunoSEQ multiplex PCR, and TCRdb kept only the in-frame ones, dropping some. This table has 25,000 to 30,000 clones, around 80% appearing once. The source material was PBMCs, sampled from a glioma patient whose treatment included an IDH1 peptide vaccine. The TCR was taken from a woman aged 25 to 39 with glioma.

The CDR3 DNA sequence: TGCGCCAGCAGCTTGGGGCAGCCAGGAAACATTCAGTACTTC. This translates into CASSLGQPGNIQYF. This rearrangement joins TRBV5-1 to TRBJ2-4; D ambiguous. From germline, CDR1 is SGHRS and CDR2 YFSETQ. The CDR3 length is 14 residues. V lost 0 bases, J lost 6 bases, and 10 bases lay in between.